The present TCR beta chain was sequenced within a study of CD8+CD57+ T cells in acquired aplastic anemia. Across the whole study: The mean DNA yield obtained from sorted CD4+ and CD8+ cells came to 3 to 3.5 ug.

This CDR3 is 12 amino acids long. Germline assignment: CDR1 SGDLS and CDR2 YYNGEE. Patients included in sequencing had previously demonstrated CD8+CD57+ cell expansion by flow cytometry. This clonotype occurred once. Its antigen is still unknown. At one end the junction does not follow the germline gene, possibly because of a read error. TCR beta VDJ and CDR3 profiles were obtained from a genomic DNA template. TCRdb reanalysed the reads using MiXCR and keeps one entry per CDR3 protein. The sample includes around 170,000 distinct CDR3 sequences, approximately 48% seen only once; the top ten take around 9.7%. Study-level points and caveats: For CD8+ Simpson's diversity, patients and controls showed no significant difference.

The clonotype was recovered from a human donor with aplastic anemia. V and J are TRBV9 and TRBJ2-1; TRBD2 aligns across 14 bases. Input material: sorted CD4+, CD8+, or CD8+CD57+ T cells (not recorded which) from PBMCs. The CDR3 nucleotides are TGTGCCAGCAGCGAGGGACTAGCGGGAGTGCACTTC. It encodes CASSEGLAGVHF.